This T cell receptor beta chain stems from a study of radiotherapy plus CTLA-4 blockade in lung cancer. The overall study: An objective response was seen in under 20% of patients, and disease control in around 31%.

Focal radiation was given together with CTLA-4 blockade (ipilimumab) to patients with chemo-refractory metastatic non-small-cell lung cancer. Profiling relied on immunoSEQ multiplex PCR, and the TCRdb table lists in-frame clones only, not all of them. Found here are 56,000 or so clones, approximately 79% of them singletons; the top ten hold 16%. Germline loops: CDR1 MNHEY, CDR2 SVGAGI. V lost 0 bases, J lost 9 bases, and 18 bases lay in between. The length of the CDR3 is 16 residues. This specimen consisted of peripheral blood, obtained from a patient treated with radiotherapy plus ipilimumab. This clonotype originated in a human donor with non-small cell lung cancer who had a complete response to radiotherapy plus ipilimumab. The rearrangement links TRBV6-5 to TRBJ2-1; TRBD1 is a possible D gene (5 bases). This CDR3 is CASSYSSRGIRGEQFF. CDR3 nucleotides: TGTGCCAGCAGTTACTCGAGTAGGGGTATTAGGGGTGAGCAGTTCTTC.